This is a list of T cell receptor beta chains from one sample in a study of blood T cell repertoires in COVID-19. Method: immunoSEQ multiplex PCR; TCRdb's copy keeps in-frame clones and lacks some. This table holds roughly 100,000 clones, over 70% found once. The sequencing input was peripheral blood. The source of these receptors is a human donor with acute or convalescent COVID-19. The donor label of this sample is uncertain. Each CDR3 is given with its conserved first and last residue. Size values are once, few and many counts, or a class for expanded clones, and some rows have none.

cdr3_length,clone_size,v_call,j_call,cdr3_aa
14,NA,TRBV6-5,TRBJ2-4,CASSSAGATRIQYF
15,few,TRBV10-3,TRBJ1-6,CAISEGGPPNSPLHF
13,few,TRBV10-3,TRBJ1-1,CAIMGQGRTEAFF
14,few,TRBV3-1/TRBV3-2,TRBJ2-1,CASSDRGSYNEQFF
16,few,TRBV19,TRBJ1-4,CASSPRAGAANEKLFF
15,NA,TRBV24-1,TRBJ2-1,CATSPTGGGWNEQFF
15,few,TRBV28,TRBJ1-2,CASSRVGQGENGYTF
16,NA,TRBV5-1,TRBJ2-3,CASSVDDRAGTDTQYF
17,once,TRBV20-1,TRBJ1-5,CSASPANWDTEARPQHF
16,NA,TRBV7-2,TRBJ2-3,CASSLGGSGVADTQYF
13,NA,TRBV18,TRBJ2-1,CASSPGFYNEQFF
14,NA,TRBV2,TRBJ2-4,CASSEGAGWGIQYF
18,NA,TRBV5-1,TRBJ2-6,CASSRTGTGGGGANVLTF
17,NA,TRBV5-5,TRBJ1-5,CASSLRGTGGSNQPQHF
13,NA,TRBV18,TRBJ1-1,CASSPPVRGRAFF
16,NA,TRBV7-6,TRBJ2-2,CASSFPGLAGTGELFF
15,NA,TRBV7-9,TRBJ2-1,CASSLVAGGYNEQFF
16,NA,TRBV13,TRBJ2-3,CASSPLAGGPTDTQYF
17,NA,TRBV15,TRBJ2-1,CATSRLPEGQGRHEQFF
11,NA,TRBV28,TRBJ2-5,CASGQMETQYF
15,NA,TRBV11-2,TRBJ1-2,CASSLRDSGNYGYTF
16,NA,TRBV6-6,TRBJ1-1,CASSYPRGREVTEAFF
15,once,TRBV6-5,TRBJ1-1,CASSSDNRGDTEAFF
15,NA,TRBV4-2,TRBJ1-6,CASSTGTNVGSPLHF